The 10 T cell receptor beta chains presented below share a single source sample, sequenced in a study of T-cell reconstitution after alpha-beta-depleted transplantation in children. Unique molecular identifiers were incorporated into the prepared TCRbeta library. TCRdb re-called the PCR reads with MiXCR, one entry per CDR3 protein. The sample lists some 150,000 distinct CDR3 sequences; 8% to 10% were seen once. The sample in question was PBMCs, mostly from graft donor cells, obtained 180 days after TCRalphabeta/CD19-depleted stem cell transplant. The origin of the receptors is a female patient aged 2-9 years who had a stem cell transplant for congenital amegakaryocytic thrombocytopenia, so the T cells may come from the graft donor.

The table lists this clonotype with many counts. This chain's CDR3 is CASCPDTIAKNIQYF. The CDR3 nucleotides are TGTGCCAGCTGCCCGGACACTATAGCCAAAAACATTCAGTACTTC. This rearrangement joins TRBV28 to TRBJ2-4, with D perhaps matching TRBD1 (5 bases). CDR1 and CDR2 (germline): MDHEN, SYDVKM. This CDR3 is built from 15 residues. Trimming removed 8 bases from V and 0 bases from J, with 14 bases in between. The full variable domain, rest sourced from reference TRBV28 and TRBJ2-4, is DVKVTQSSRYLVKRTGEKVFLECVQDMDHENMFWYRQDPGLGLRLIYFSYDVKMKEKGDIPEGYSVSREKKERFSLILESASTNQTSMYLCASCPDTIAKNIQYFGAGTRLSVL.

The CDR3 spells CASKTTGRSPLHF. The CDR3 DNA reads as TGTGCCAGTAAGACCACAGGGCGATCACCCCTCCACTTT. The chain joins TRBV19 to TRBJ1-6; tentatively, D is TRBD1 (6 bases). The length of the CDR3 is 13 residues. Trimming removed 7 bases from V and 10 bases from J, with 14 bases in between. Germline CDR1 is LNHDA and CDR2 is SQIVND (reference sequence). Based on the CDR3 plus reference TRBV19 and TRBJ1-6, the full variable domain is DGGITQSPKYLFRKEGQNVTLSCEQNLNHDAMYWYRQDPGQGLRLIYYSQIVNDFQKGDIAEGYSVSREKKESFPLTVTSAQKNPTAFYLCASKTTGRSPLHFGNGTRLTVT.

This clonotype was counted at least ten times. The chain joins TRBV3-1 to TRBJ1-3; D is ambiguous. CDR1 is LGHDT, CDR2 YNNKEL, per germline (reference sequence). V gave up 4 bases and J gave up 9 bases, with 10 bases separating them. The CDR3 runs to 12 residues. For the CDR3, the DNA is TGTGCCAGCAGCCCTGTCTCTGGCACCATATATTTT. Its protein is CASSPVSGTIYF.

At least ten counts were recorded for this clonotype. The DNA of the CDR3 is TGCGCCAGCAGCTTGGGGGCGGGGGCCCAAGAGACCCAGTACTTC. It encodes CASSLGAGAQETQYF. J is TRBJ2-5 and V is TRBV5-1; TRBD2 is a possible D gene (7 bases). Trimming shortened V by 0 bases and J by 1 base, and 10 bases separated the two germline ends. From germline, CDR1 is SGHRS and CDR2 YFSETQ. CDR3 length equals 15 residues.

The rearrangement joins TRBV5-1 to TRBJ2-2; D might be TRBD1 (6 bases). This CDR3 has 15 residues. Germline-derived CDR1 and CDR2 are SGHRS and YFSETQ. V was trimmed by 2 bases and J by 2 bases, leaving 10 bases between them. CDR3: CASSFGTLNTGELFF. In nucleotides, the CDR3 is TGCGCCAGCAGCTTCGGGACATTAAACACCGGGGAGCTGTTTTTT.

This clonotype showed up many times. The chain uses TRBV5-6 and TRBJ1-1; 8 positions match TRBD1. The CDR3 extends over 14 amino acids. Germline V lookup: CDR1 SGHDT, CDR2 YYEEEE. V gave up 4 bases and J gave up 11 bases; unmatched junction bases: 13. CDR3 sequence (DNA): TGTGCCAGCAGCCGACGTTCAGGGGGCCGGGGTGCTTTCTTT. Protein: CASSRRSGGRGAFF.

This clonotype has just a few counts. This sequence joins TRBV20-1 and TRBJ1-5, with D perhaps TRBD1 (5 bases). The CDR3 spans 12 residues. V lost 5 bases, J lost 8 bases, and 13 bases lay in between. Germline V lookup: CDR1 DFQATT, CDR2 SNEGSKA (reference sequence). The CDR3 coding sequence is TGCAGTGCTGGGTGGGGGTTGGAGCCCCAGCATTTT. Translated, it gives CSAGWGLEPQHF.

V gene TRBV18 combines with J gene TRBJ2-4, with D possibly matching TRBD1 (6 bases). CDR3 length: 14 residues. Germline V gene data show CDR1 as KGHSH and CDR2 as LQKENI. Trimming cost V 6 bases and J 3 bases, with 12 bases left between them. The CDR3 loop reads CASSIGTYKNIQYF. The CDR3 bases are TGTGCCAGCTCGATCGGGACATACAAAAACATTCAGTACTTC.

This clonotype was counted ten times or more. The rearrangement links TRBV20-1 to TRBJ1-2; tentative D call: TRBD1 (5 bases). Germline V gives CDR1 DFQATT, CDR2 SNEGSKA (reference sequence). With 3 bases removed from V and 3 bases from J, the gap between germline ends came to 14 bases. The CDR3 sequence is 14 residues long. CDR3 residues: CSASEDRYHYGYTF. CDR3 in DNA: TGCAGTGCTAGTGAAGACAGATATCACTATGGCTACACCTTC.

This clonotype was recorded at least ten times. This chain uses TRBV28 with TRBJ2-3; D is perhaps TRBD1 (8 bases). Trimming cost V 6 bases and J 3 bases, with 31 bases left between them. There are 20 residues in the CDR3. Germline assignment: CDR1 MDHEN and CDR2 SYDVKM. The CDR3 DNA is TGTGCCAGCAGCAGCGTCACAGGGGGACCGGGCGGGAGTAGGACAGATACGCAGTATTTT. Translating it yields CASSSVTGGPGGSRTDTQYF.